Detailed here is one T cell receptor beta chain. This specimen belongs to a study of blood T cell repertoires in COVID-19. Germline V CDR1 and CDR2: SEHNR, FQNEAQ (reference sequence). The length of the CDR3 is 15 residues. J gave up 3 bases and V 5 bases, and 6 bases lay outside the gene matches. Under the authors' procedure: Scientists estimated how many nucleated cells there were by amplifying reference gene primers. Data came from immunoSEQ multiplex PCR; TCRdb stores just in-frame clones and leaves some out. V and J calls and clone size are those listed in that table; D and trimming were worked out from the DNA. The sample lists around 130,000 clones, 80% to 90% seen once, with around 30% in the top ten.

The V and J genes are TRBV7-9 and TRBJ2-5; 10 bases fit TRBD1. The sequencing sample was made of peripheral blood. The receptor was isolated from an older man with active or convalescent COVID-19. The CDR3 DNA reads TGTGCCAGCAGCCGGGGACAGGGGAACAAAGAGACCCAGTACTTC. It yields the protein CASSRGQGNKETQYF.